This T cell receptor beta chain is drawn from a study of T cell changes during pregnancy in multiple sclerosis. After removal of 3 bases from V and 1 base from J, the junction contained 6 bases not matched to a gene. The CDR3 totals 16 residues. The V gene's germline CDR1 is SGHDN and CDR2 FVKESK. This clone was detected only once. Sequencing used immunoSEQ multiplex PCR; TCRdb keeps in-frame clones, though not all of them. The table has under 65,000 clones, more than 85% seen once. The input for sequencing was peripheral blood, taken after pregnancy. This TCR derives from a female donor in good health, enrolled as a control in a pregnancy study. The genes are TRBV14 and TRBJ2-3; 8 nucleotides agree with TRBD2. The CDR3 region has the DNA TGTGCCAGCAGCCAGCAAGCCGGGGGGGGCACAGATACGCAGTATTTT. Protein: CASSQQAGGGTDTQYF. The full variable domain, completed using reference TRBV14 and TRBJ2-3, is EAGVTQFPSHSVIEKGQTVTLRCDPISGHDNLYWYRRVMGKEIKFLLHFVKESKQDESGMPNNRFLAERTGGTYSTLKVQPAELEDSGVYFCASSQQAGGGTDTQYFGPGTRLTVL.